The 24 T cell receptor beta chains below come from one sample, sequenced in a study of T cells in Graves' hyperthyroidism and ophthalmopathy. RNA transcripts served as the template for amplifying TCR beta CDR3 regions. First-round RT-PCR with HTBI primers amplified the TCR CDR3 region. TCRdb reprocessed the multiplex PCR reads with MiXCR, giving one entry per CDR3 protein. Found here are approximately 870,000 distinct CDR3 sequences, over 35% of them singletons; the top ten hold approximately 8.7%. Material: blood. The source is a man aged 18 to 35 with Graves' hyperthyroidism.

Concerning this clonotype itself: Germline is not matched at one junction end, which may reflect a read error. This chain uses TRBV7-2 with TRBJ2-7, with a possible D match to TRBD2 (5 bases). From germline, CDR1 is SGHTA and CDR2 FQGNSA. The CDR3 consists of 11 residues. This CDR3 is CASSPIWEHYF. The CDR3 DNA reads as TGTGCCAGCAGCCCGATCTGGGAGCACTACTTC.

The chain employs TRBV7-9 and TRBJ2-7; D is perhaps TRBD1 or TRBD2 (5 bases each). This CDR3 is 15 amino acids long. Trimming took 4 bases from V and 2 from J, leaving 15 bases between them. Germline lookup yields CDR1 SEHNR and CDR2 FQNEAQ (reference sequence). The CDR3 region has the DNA TGTGCCAGCAGCTGTACCGAGGGGACCACCTACGAGCAGTACTTC. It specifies CASSCTEGTTYEQYF.

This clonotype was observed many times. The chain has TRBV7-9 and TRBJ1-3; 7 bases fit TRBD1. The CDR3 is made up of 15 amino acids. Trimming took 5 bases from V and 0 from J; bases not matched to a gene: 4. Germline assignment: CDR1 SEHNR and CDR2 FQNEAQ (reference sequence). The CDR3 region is CASSAGTDSGNTIYF. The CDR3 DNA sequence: TGTGCCAGCAGCGCAGGGACAGACTCTGGAAACACCATATATTTT.

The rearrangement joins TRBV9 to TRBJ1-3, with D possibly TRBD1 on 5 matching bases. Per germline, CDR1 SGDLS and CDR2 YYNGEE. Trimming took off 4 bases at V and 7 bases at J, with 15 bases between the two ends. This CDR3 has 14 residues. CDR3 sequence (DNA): TGTGCCAGCAGCCAAGATAACAGGCCTAACACCATATATTTT. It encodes CASSQDNRPNTIYF. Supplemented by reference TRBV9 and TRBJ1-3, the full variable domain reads DSGVTQTPKHLITATGQRVTLRCSPRSGDLSVYWYQQSLDQGLQFLIQYYNGEERAKGNILERFSAQQFPDLHSELNLSSLELGDSALYFCASSQDNRPNTIYFGEGSWLTVV.

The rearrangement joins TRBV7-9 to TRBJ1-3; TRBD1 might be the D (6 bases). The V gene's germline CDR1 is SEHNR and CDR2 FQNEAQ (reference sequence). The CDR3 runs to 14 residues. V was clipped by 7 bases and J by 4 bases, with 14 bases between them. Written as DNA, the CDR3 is TGTGCCAGCACCCCAACAGGGCGAGGAAACACCATATATTTT. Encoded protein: CASTPTGRGNTIYF.

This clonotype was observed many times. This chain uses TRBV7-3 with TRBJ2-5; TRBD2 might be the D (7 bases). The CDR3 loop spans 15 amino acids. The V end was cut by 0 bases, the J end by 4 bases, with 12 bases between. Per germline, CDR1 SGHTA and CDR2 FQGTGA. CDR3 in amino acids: CASSLTGLGGETQYF. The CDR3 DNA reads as TGTGCCAGCAGCTTAACTGGACTAGGGGGAGAGACCCAGTACTTC. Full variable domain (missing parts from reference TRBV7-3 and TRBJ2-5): GAGVSQTPSNKVTEKGKYVELRCDPISGHTALYWYRQSLGQGPEFLIYFQGTGAADDSGLPNDRFFAVRPEGSVSTLKIQRTERGDSAVYLCASSLTGLGGETQYFGPGTRLLVL.

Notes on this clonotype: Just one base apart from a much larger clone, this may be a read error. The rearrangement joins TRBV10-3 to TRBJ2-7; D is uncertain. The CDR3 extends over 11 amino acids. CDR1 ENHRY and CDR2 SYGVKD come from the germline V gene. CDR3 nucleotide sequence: TGTGCCATTAGTGAGGCGCGCGAGCAGTACTTC. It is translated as CAISEAREQYF.

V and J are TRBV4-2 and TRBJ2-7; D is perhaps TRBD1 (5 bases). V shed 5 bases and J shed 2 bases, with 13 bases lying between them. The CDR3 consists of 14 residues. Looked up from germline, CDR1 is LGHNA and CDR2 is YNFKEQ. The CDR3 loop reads CASSLSQGPYEQYF. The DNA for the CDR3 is TGTGCCAGCAGCTTAAGTCAGGGCCCCTACGAGCAGTACTTC.

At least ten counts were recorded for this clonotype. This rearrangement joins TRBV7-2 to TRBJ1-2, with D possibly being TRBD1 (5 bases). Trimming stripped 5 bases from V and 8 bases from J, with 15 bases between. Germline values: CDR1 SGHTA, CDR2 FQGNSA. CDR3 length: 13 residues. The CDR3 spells CASSPRDRWGYTF. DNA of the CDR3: TGTGCCAGCAGCCCTCGGGACCGTTGGGGCTACACCTTC.

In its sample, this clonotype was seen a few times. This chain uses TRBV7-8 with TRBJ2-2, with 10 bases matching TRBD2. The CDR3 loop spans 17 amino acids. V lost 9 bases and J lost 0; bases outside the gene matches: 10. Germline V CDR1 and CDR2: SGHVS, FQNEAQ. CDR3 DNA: TGTGCCAGTAGTACACTAGCGGGGTACCCGAACACCGGGGAGCTGTTTTTT. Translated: CASSTLAGYPNTGELFF.

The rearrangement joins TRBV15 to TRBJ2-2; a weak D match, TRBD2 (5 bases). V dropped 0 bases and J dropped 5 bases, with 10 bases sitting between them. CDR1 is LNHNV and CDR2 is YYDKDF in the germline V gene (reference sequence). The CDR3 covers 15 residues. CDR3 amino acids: CATSRDLEVTGELFF. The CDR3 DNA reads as TGTGCCACCAGCAGAGATTTGGAGGTGACCGGGGAGCTGTTTTTT.

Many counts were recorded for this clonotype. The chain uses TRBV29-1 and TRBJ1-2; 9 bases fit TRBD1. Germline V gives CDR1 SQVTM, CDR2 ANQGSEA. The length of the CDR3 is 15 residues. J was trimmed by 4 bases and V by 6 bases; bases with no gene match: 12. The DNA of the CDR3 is TGCAGCGTCCTGTCTCGGGACAGGGTCGGCTATGGCTACACCTTC. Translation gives CSVLSRDRVGYGYTF. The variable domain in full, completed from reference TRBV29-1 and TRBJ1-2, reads SAVISQKPSRDICQRGTSLTIQCQVDSQVTMMFWYRQQPGQSLTLIATANQGSEATYESGFVIDKFPISRPNLTFSTLTVSNMSPEDSSIYLCSVLSRDRVGYGYTFGSGTRLTVV.

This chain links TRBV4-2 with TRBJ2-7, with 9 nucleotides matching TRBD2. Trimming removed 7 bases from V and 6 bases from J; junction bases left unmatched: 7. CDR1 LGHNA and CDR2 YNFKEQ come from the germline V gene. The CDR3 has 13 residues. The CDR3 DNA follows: TGTGCCAGCACCCTCGCGGGGGGGGTCGAGCAGTACTTC. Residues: CASTLAGGVEQYF.

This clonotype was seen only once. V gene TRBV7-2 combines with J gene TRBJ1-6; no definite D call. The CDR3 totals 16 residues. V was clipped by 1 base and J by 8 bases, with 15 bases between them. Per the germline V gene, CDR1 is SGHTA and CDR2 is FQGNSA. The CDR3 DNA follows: TGTGCCAGCAGCTTAGAGGCCGCGAATAGGGATTCACCCCTCCACTTT. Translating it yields CASSLEAANRDSPLHF. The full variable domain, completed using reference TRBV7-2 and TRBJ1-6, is GAGVSQSPSNKVTEKGKDVELRCDPISGHTALYWYRQSLGQGLEFLIYFQGNSAPDKSGLPSDRFSAERTGGSVSTLTIQRTQQEDSAVYLCASSLEAANRDSPLHFGNGTRLTVT.

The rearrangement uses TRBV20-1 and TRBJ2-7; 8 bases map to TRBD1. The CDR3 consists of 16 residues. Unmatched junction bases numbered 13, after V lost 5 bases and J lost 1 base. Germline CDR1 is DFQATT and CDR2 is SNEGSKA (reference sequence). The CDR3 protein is CSAPDKDRVSSYEQYF. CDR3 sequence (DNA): TGCAGTGCTCCGGACAAGGACAGGGTCAGTTCCTACGAGCAGTACTTC.

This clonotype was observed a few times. CDR3 bases: TGCAGTGCTAGGGTTGGGACACGTAACACCGGGGAGCTGTTTTTT. Its translation is CSARVGTRNTGELFF. The V gene is TRBV20-1, the J gene TRBJ2-2, with D perhaps TRBD1 (6 bases). The CDR3 has 15 residues. Trimming pared 3 bases from V and 2 bases from J, leaving 13 bases between. Germline lookup yields CDR1 DFQATT and CDR2 SNEGSKA (reference sequence).

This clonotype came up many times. CDR3 in DNA: TGTGCCAGCAGCCCCCAGGGACAACAACGCCACTACACCTTC. It is translated as CASSPQGQQRHYTF. V usage is TRBV7-9 and J usage is TRBJ1-2, with D possibly matching TRBD1 (6 bases). Per germline, CDR1 SEHNR and CDR2 FQNEAQ (reference sequence). This CDR3 region has 14 residues. The V end was cut by 5 bases, the J end by 10 bases, with 20 bases between.

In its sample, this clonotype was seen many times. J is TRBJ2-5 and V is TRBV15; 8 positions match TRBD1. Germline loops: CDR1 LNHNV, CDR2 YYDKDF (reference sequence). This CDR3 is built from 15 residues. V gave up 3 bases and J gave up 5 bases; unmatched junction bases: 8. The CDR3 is CATSSLLTGAETQYF. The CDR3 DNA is TGTGCCACCAGCAGTCTTTTGACAGGGGCGGAGACCCAGTACTTC.

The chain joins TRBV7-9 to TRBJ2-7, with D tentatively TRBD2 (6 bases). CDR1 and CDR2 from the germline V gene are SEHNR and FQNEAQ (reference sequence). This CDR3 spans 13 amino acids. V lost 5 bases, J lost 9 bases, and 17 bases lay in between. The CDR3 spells CASSQDFPEGQYF. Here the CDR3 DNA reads TGTGCCAGCAGCCAAGACTTCCCGGAGGGGCAGTACTTC.

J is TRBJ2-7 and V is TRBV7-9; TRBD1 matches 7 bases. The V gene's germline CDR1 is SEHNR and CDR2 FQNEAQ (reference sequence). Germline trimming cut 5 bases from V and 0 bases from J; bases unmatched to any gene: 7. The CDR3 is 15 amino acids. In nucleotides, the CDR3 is TGTGCCAGCAGCGTTGTCCGGGACAGCTCCTACGAGCAGTACTTC. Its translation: CASSVVRDSSYEQYF.

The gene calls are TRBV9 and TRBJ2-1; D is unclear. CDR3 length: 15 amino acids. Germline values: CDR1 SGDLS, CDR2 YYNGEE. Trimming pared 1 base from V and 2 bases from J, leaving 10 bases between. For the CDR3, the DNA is TGTGCCAGCAGCGTATCCCCCGCGGCCTACAATGAGCAGTTCTTC. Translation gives CASSVSPAAYNEQFF.

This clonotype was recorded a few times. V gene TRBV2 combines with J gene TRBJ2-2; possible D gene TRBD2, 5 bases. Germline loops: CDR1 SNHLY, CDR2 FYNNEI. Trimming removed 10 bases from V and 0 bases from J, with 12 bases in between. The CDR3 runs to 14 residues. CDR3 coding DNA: TGTGCCACACTAGGTCAAACGAACACCGGGGAGCTGTTTTTT. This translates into CATLGQTNTGELFF.

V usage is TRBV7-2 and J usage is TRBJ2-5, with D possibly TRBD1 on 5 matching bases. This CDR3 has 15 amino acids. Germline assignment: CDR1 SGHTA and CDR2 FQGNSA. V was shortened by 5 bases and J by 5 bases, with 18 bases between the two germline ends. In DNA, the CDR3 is TGTGCCAGCAGCCTAGGACCTCAGGGAAGGGAGACCCAGTACTTC. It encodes CASSLGPQGRETQYF. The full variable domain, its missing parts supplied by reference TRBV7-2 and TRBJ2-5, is GAGVSQSPSNKVTEKGKDVELRCDPISGHTALYWYRQSLGQGLEFLIYFQGNSAPDKSGLPSDRFSAERTGGSVSTLTIQRTQQEDSAVYLCASSLGPQGRETQYFGPGTRLLVL.

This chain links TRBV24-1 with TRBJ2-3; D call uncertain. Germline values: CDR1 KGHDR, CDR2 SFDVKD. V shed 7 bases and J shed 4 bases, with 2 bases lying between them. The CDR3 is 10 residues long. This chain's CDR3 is CATRPDTQYF. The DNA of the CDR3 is TGTGCCACCAGGCCAGATACGCAGTATTTT.